This entry features one TCR beta chain sequence. The germline CDR1 and CDR2 sequences are LGHDT and YNNKEL (reference sequence). This CDR3 comprises 18 residues. J lost 3 bases, V lost 0 bases, and 9 bases had no gene match. The sample originates from a study of control samples from healthy donors and cancer patients. The protocol was immunoSEQ multiplex PCR, while the TCRdb copy is restricted to in-frame clones and leaves out a portion. The sample holds approximately 150,000 clones; 80% to 90% are singletons and the top ten take approximately 1.6%. This clonotype was sampled from a man between 18 and 29 years old in good health. The chain carries TRBV3-1 (or the pseudogene TRBV3-2) and TRBJ2-1; TRBD2 agrees at 9 bases. Input material: blood. This chain's CDR3 is CASSQELEGLARYNEQFF. In DNA form, the CDR3 reads TGTGCCAGCAGCCAAGAACTTGAAGGACTAGCGCGCTACAATGAGCAGTTCTTC.